Below are 14 T cell receptor beta chains sequenced from a single sample in a study of blood T cell repertoires in COVID-19. Here immunoSEQ multiplex PCR was the method, and the copy in TCRdb shows in-frame clones only, minus some. This table holds around 230,000 clones, around 78% found once. The sample consisted of peripheral blood. The receptors here all came from a woman between 65 and 79 years old with active or convalescent COVID-19.

The chain has TRBV18 and TRBJ2-1; no definite D call. CDR3 length equals 13 residues. Germline CDR1 is KGHSH and CDR2 is LQKENI. V lost 3 bases and J lost 9, with 12 bases in between. CDR3 loop: CASSPSTWAEQFF. Here the CDR3 DNA reads TGTGCCAGCTCACCCTCAACGTGGGCTGAGCAGTTCTTC. Filled out from reference TRBV18 and TRBJ2-1, the complete variable domain reads NAGVMQNPRHLVRRRGQEARLRCSPMKGHSHVYWYRQLPEEGLKFMVYLQKENIIDESGMPKERFSAEFPKEGPSILRIQQVVRGDSAAYFCASSPSTWAEQFFGPGTRLTVL.

The chain links TRBV6-5 to TRBJ2-7, with D maybe TRBD2 (6 bases). This CDR3 comprises 12 residues. V was pared by 6 bases and J by 7 bases, with 13 bases between. Germline V gene lookup returns CDR1 MNHEY and CDR2 SVGAGI. In nucleotides, the CDR3 is TGTGCCAGCAGGTTAGCCGGGAGTGAGCAGTACTTC. This gives the protein CASRLAGSEQYF.

The V call is TRBV5-4, the J call TRBJ2-2; D not resolved. This CDR3 is 15 amino acids long. V was pared by 4 bases and J by 0 bases, with 10 bases between. Germline V CDR1 and CDR2: SGHNT, YYREEE (reference sequence). The CDR3 DNA reads as TGTGCCAGCAGCCCCGGCGGCGCGAACACCGGGGAGCTGTTTTTT. Protein sequence: CASSPGGANTGELFF.

The chain has TRBV3-1 (or the pseudogene TRBV3-2) and TRBJ1-4, with 8 bases that match TRBD1. The CDR3 extends over 14 amino acids. The V and J ends lost 6 bases and 10 bases, in that order; junction bases with no gene match: 10. Germline V gene lookup returns CDR1 LGHDT and CDR2 YNNKEL (reference sequence). The DNA of the CDR3 is TGTGCCAGCAGAGCGGACAGGGATTTGGGAAAACTGTTTTTT. This sequence encodes CASRADRDLGKLFF.

V usage is TRBV4-3 and J usage is TRBJ2-3, with unresolved D. In germline, CDR1 is LGHNA, CDR2 YSLEER. The CDR3 runs 12 residues. V dropped 2 bases and J dropped 5 bases, with 5 bases sitting between them. CDR3 DNA: TGCGCCAGCAGCCAAACAGTAGATACGCAGTATTTT. Its translation is CASSQTVDTQYF.

V and J are TRBV6-1 and TRBJ1-4; tentatively, D is TRBD1 (6 bases). Trimming shortened V by 0 bases and J by 10 bases, and 15 bases separated the two germline ends. The CDR3 covers 15 residues. Germline CDR1 is MNHNS and CDR2 is SASEGT. CDR3 bases: TGTGCCAGCAGTGAAGCACAGGGTGTCTCAGGAAAACTGTTTTTT. Its translation: CASSEAQGVSGKLFF.

This chain links TRBV11-3 with TRBJ2-2; D is unclear. The CDR3 contains 14 residues. Looked up from germline, CDR1 is SGHNT and CDR2 is YENEEA. With 4 bases removed from V and 0 bases from J, the gap between germline ends came to 6 bases. DNA for the CDR3: TGTGCCAGCAGCTCTGTATCGAACACCGGGGAGCTGTTTTTT. Translation gives CASSSVSNTGELFF.

The chain uses TRBV25-1 and TRBJ1-2; tentatively, D is TRBD1 (6 bases). V shed 0 bases and J shed 5 bases, with 10 bases lying between them. Per germline, CDR1 MGHDK and CDR2 SYGVNS. This CDR3 is built from 14 residues. The CDR3 nucleotides read TGTGCCAGCAGTGAATATGGGGGGGCTTATGGCTACACCTTC. Its translation is CASSEYGGAYGYTF.

The chain links TRBV2 to TRBJ1-6; D gene uncertain. Trimming removed 4 bases at V and 7 bases at J, with 5 bases between. Germline assignment: CDR1 SNHLY and CDR2 FYNNEI. The CDR3 totals 12 residues. The CDR3 loop reads CASSVRNSPLHF. CDR3 sequence (DNA): TGTGCCAGCAGTGTGAGGAATTCACCCCTCCACTTT.

This sequence joins TRBV3-1 (or the pseudogene TRBV3-2) and TRBJ1-1; tentatively, D is TRBD1 (5 bases). Trimming pared 3 bases from V and 1 base from J, leaving 12 bases between. The CDR3 has 15 residues. Germline V gives CDR1 LGHDT, CDR2 YNNKEL (reference sequence). CDR3: CASSHDRVSNTEAFF. CDR3 coding DNA: TGTGCCAGCAGCCATGACAGAGTTTCGAACACTGAAGCTTTCTTT.

The rearrangement uses TRBV5-1 and TRBJ2-7; D perhaps matches TRBD1 (6 bases). The CDR3 consists of 14 residues. CDR1 SGHRS and CDR2 YFSETQ come from the germline V gene. V was shortened by 6 bases and J by 2 bases, with 15 bases between the two germline ends. The CDR3 reads CASTQSTGPYEQYF. The CDR3 coding sequence is TGCGCCAGCACCCAATCGACAGGCCCCTACGAGCAGTACTTC.

This rearrangement joins TRBV28 to TRBJ1-2; 9 bases fit TRBD1. The junction had 9 bases not matched to a gene; V was cut back by 5 bases and J by 5 bases. Per germline, CDR1 MDHEN and CDR2 SYDVKM. The CDR3 runs to 15 residues. CDR3 in DNA: TGTGCCAGCAGTCCACCGGGACAGGGAGGGTATGGCTACACCTTC. The encoded protein is CASSPPGQGGYGYTF.

This chain uses TRBV12-3 or TRBV12-4 with TRBJ1-5, with 8 nucleotides matching TRBD1. Trimming at V came to 2 bases and at J to 6 bases, leaving 0 bases not matched to a gene. There are 13 residues in the CDR3. This CDR3 is CASSLTGGQPQHF. CDR3 DNA: TGTGCCAGCAGTTTAACAGGGGGTCAGCCCCAGCATTTT.

This clone was detected only a few times. This sequence joins TRBV30 and TRBJ2-3; 13 bases map to TRBD2. The germline V gene has CDR1 GTSNPN and CDR2 SVGIG (reference sequence). V lost 3 bases, J lost 3 bases, and 3 bases stayed unmatched. This CDR3 is built from 15 residues. CDR3 region: CAWSSGLAGTDTQYF. DNA of the CDR3: TGTGCCTGGAGCTCGGGACTAGCGGGAACAGATACGCAGTATTTT. The full variable domain, completed using reference TRBV30 and TRBJ2-3, is SQTIHQWPATLVQPVGSPLSLECTVEGTSNPNLYWYRQAAGRGLQLLFYSVGIGQISSEVPQNLSASRPQDRQFILSSKKLLLSDSGFYLCAWSSGLAGTDTQYFGPGTRLTVL.